Listed below are T cell receptor beta chains from one sample, sequenced in a study of blood T cell repertoires in COVID-19. Here immunoSEQ multiplex PCR was the method, and the copy in TCRdb shows in-frame clones only, minus some. The sample shows 140,000 or so clones, 82% of them seen only once. The sequenced sample consisted of peripheral blood. These TCRs come from a woman older than 75 with acute or convalescent COVID-19. The CDR3 runs from the conserved cysteine through the conserved F or W.

v_call	j_call	cdr3_aa
TRBV24-1	TRBJ1-5	CATSRQGAGNQPQHF
TRBV5-1	TRBJ2-7	CASSSYKTGHSNEQYF
TRBV18	TRBJ2-1	CASSPTTSNEQFF
TRBV18	TRBJ2-1	CASSPPLGIGLNRQFF
TRBV5-1	TRBJ2-7	CASSVTGTGTYEQYF
TRBV28	TRBJ2-5	CASSLPLGVAGWQTQYF
TRBV6-5	TRBJ1-4	CASSYSGGGGEKLFF
TRBV2	TRBJ2-1	CASGGTSVYNEQFF
TRBV6-5	TRBJ1-2	CASRTTGVDYGYTF
TRBV5-1	TRBJ1-1	CASSRDSSNTEAFF
TRBV30	TRBJ2-5	CAWSDRRETQYF
TRBV6-5	TRBJ1-1	CASSRGFEAFF
TRBV2	TRBJ2-7	CASNRAGGLYEQYF
TRBV2	TRBJ1-2	CASRLSYGYTF
TRBV27	TRBJ2-5	CASSLYGPSGETQYF
TRBV9	TRBJ2-5	CASSAGPQGGETQYF
TRBV5-5	TRBJ2-7	CASSLTPDRVNEQYF
TRBV2	TRBJ1-2	CASSEQGVGYTF
TRBV10-1	TRBJ2-3	CASSEQSSSGTDTQYF
TRBV4-1	TRBJ2-1	CASSRGIAGGTTITEQFF
TRBV5-1	TRBJ1-4	CASSPGQGGEKLFF
TRBV9	TRBJ1-3	CASSYTGSGNTIYF
TRBV5-1	TRBJ2-7	CASSLYGLWWEGEDEQYF
TRBV5-1	TRBJ1-3	CASSPLLEGGNTIYF
TRBV11-2	TRBJ1-2	CASSFSVNYGYTF
TRBV6-5	TRBJ2-1	CASSSGTSLDPQGFF
TRBV14	TRBJ2-7	CASSQDAGAYEQYF
TRBV5-1	TRBJ2-7	CASSFFLGVSYEQYF
TRBV18	TRBJ1-6	CASSLKRVDGSPLHF
TRBV19	TRBJ2-4	CASSIVFFSGPKNIQYF
TRBV18	TRBJ2-1	CASSPTTGTGSGQFF
TRBV28	TRBJ1-3	CASSKQGSGNTIYF
TRBV29-1	TRBJ2-1	CSGITGTVQYNEQFF
TRBV4-2	TRBJ1-1	CASSQIGDRVNTEAFF
TRBV19	TRBJ1-2	CASSMWSGVRDGYTF
TRBV5-1	TRBJ1-2	CASSLTGGSYGYTF
TRBV28	TRBJ2-1	CASSLRGLGYNEQFF
TRBV28	TRBJ2-5	CASSPLTPGLAGGPHRRETQYF
TRBV11-3	TRBJ2-3	CASSLTGGALADTQYF